This passage covers 32 T cell receptor beta chains from one sample sequenced in a study of OX40 agonist ivuxolimab in advanced cancers. Sequencing was performed with immunoSEQ multiplex PCR; in TCRdb, only in-frame clones are kept and a portion is missing. Here the sample spans tens of thousands of clones, 85% being singletons. The sequences come from CD4+ or CD8+ T cells sorted from blood, collected in a trial of the OX40 agonist ivuxolimab. The receptors come from an adult with an advanced solid tumor such as melanoma, head and neck, liver or kidney cancer.

The rearrangement links TRBV7-2 to TRBJ1-5, with 7 bases matching TRBD1. V gave up 5 bases and J gave up 0 bases; unmatched junction bases: 4. The germline V gene encodes CDR1 SGHTA and CDR2 FQGNSA. The length of the CDR3 is 15 residues. The DNA of the CDR3 is TGTGCCAGCAGCGCAGACAGGGCTAGCAATCAGCCCCAGCATTTT. Residues: CASSADRASNQPQHF.

The J gene is TRBJ2-5, the V gene TRBV4-2; D perhaps matches TRBD1 (6 bases). The V end lost 0 bases, the J end lost 0 bases, and 17 bases lay between the germline ends. Germline V gene lookup returns CDR1 LGHNA and CDR2 YNFKEQ. This CDR3 spans 18 amino acids. The CDR3 DNA is TGTGCCAGCAGCCAAGATGAGGTCAGGGGAACACACCAAGAGACCCAGTACTTC. Translating gives CASSQDEVRGTHQETQYF.

This chain links TRBV30 with TRBJ2-1; D is unclear. The ends were cut back, 5 bases at V and 9 bases at J, with 8 bases in the middle. This CDR3 region has 10 residues. CDR1 is GTSNPN, CDR2 SVGIG, per germline (reference sequence). The CDR3 DNA follows: TGTGCCTGGGGGTTCCTTGAGCAGTTCTTC. It translates to CAWGFLEQFF.

The CDR3 reads CASSQVGSRSTKNIQYF. Written as DNA, the CDR3 is TGCGCCAGCAGCCAAGTAGGTTCGAGATCAACCAAAAACATTCAGTACTTC. This chain uses TRBV4-3 with TRBJ2-4; D is unresolved. The CDR3 is made up of 17 amino acids. From germline, CDR1 is LGHNA and CDR2 YSLEER. V gave up 1 base and J gave up 2 bases, with 15 bases separating them.

By frequency in the sample, this clone is medium-sized. V is TRBV19 and J is TRBJ1-5; D gene ambiguous. Germline V gene lookup returns CDR1 LNHDA and CDR2 SQIVND (reference sequence). The CDR3 spans 13 residues. Trimming left V 7 bases short and J 9 bases short, with 16 bases between. The CDR3 sequence: CASNEGDLGPQHF. Here the CDR3 DNA reads TGTGCCAGTAATGAGGGAGATCTTGGGCCCCAGCATTTT.

V and J are TRBV6-5 and TRBJ2-1; either TRBD1 or TRBD2 may supply D (5 bases each). V was trimmed by 0 bases and J by 3 bases, leaving 12 bases between them. Germline V CDR1 and CDR2: MNHEY, SVGAGI. This CDR3 has 16 residues. The CDR3 is CASSYSWGKSYNEQFF. DNA for the CDR3: TGTGCCAGCAGTTACTCCTGGGGGAAGAGCTACAATGAGCAGTTCTTC.

This clone has only a few counts. V usage is TRBV5-1 and J usage is TRBJ1-2, with D uncertain. Trimming pared 2 bases from V and 6 bases from J, leaving 14 bases between. Germline lookup yields CDR1 SGHRS and CDR2 YFSETQ. The CDR3 is 14 residues long. CDR3 sequence: CASSFSQADDGYTF. CDR3 DNA sequence: TGCGCCAGCAGCTTTTCCCAGGCGGATGATGGCTACACCTTC.

Points on this clone: With a far larger clone one base away, a read error is the likely cause. The gene calls are TRBV6-4 and TRBJ2-3; D gene uncertain. In germline, CDR1 is MRHNA, CDR2 SNTAGT. V was clipped by 2 bases and J by 3 bases, with 0 bases between them. The CDR3 has 11 amino acids. The DNA of the CDR3 is TGTGCCAGCAGTGACACAGATACGCAGTATTTT. Amino acid sequence: CASSDTDTQYF.

V is TRBV4-1 and J is TRBJ2-7, with 7 nucleotides matching TRBD2. CDR1 is MGHRA and CDR2 is YSYEKL in the germline V gene. The V and J ends lost 2 bases and 0 bases, in that order; junction bases with no gene match: 7. The CDR3 totals 16 residues. The CDR3 sequence: CASSQSLAVSSYEQYF. The CDR3 nucleotides read TGCGCCAGCAGCCAATCGCTAGCGGTGAGCTCCTACGAGCAGTACTTC.

The genes are TRBV7-9 and TRBJ2-1; no clear D. Trimming took 0 bases from V and 5 from J, leaving 2 bases between them. Germline CDR1 SEHNR, CDR2 FQNEAQ (reference sequence). This CDR3 region has 12 residues. The CDR3 nucleotides are TGTGCCAGCAGCTTAGCAGACAATGAGCAGTTCTTC. Translating it yields CASSLADNEQFF.

This clone was detected once. The chain is built from TRBV6-1 and TRBJ2-3; no reliable D call. This CDR3 spans 13 amino acids. CDR1 and CDR2 from the germline V gene are MNHNS and SASEGT. V was pared by 1 base and J by 5 bases, with 7 bases between. CDR3 nucleotides: TGTGCCAGCAGTGAAGGGGCAGAAGATACGCAGTATTTT. It yields the protein CASSEGAEDTQYF.

The chain links TRBV28 to TRBJ2-5; D is uncertain. The V end was cut by 2 bases, the J end by 4 bases, with 20 bases between. Germline V CDR1 and CDR2: MDHEN, SYDVKM. CDR3 length: 17 residues. The CDR3 sequence is CASSLETKRVAGETQYF. For the CDR3, the DNA is TGTGCCAGCAGTTTAGAGACCAAGAGAGTAGCCGGAGAGACCCAGTACTTC.

The J gene is TRBJ2-1, the V gene TRBV9, with 7 bases lining up with TRBD2. CDR3 length: 15 residues. The trim removed 4 bases at V and 7 bases at J, leaving 11 bases unmatched. Germline values: CDR1 SGDLS, CDR2 YYNGEE. In DNA, the CDR3 is TGTGCCAGCAGCCCACGACTAGCAGCTAGGAATGAGCAGTTCTTC. Protein: CASSPRLAARNEQFF.

The genes are TRBV14 and TRBJ1-2, with no clear D. Germline CDR1 SGHDN, CDR2 FVKESK. The CDR3 consists of 15 residues. Between the trimmed V and J ends, which lost 4 bases and 0 bases, there was a span of 12 bases. The CDR3 loop is CASSPIGRANYGYTF. CDR3 nucleotides: TGTGCCAGCAGCCCTATCGGACGGGCTAACTATGGCTACACCTTC.

This clone was counted only a few times. The genes are TRBV28 and TRBJ2-7; no definite D call. This CDR3 comprises 14 residues. With 5 bases removed from V and 5 bases from J, the gap between germline ends came to 16 bases. Germline V gene sequence: CDR1 MDHEN, CDR2 SYDVKM. The CDR3 DNA reads as TGTGCCAGCAGTCCAAACAGTGGAGTCGACGAGCAGTACTTC. It yields the protein CASSPNSGVDEQYF.

This chain uses TRBV29-1 with TRBJ1-1, with D maybe TRBD1 (5 bases). Looked up from germline, CDR1 is SQVTM and CDR2 is ANQGSEA. V was shortened by 2 bases and J by 3 bases, with 10 bases between the two germline ends. The CDR3 sequence is 13 residues long. CDR3 amino acids: CSVEHGGYTEAFF. CDR3 nucleotide sequence: TGCAGCGTTGAACATGGGGGGTACACTGAAGCTTTCTTT. The full variable domain, rest sourced from reference TRBV29-1 and TRBJ1-1, is SAVISQKPSRDICQRGTSLTIQCQVDSQVTMMFWYRQQPGQSLTLIATANQGSEATYESGFVIDKFPISRPNLTFSTLTVSNMSPEDSSIYLCSVEHGGYTEAFFGQGTRLTVV.

Written as DNA, the CDR3 is TGTGCCAGCAGTCTTACTAGCGGGGGGGCCCATGAGCAGTTCTTC. Protein product: CASSLTSGGAHEQFF. The genes are TRBV6-4 and TRBJ2-1; 13 bases agree with TRBD2. Losses at the gene ends were 5 bases for V and 8 bases for J; bases not matched to a gene: 6. CDR3 length: 15 amino acids. Germline V gives CDR1 MRHNA, CDR2 SNTAGT.

The J gene is TRBJ1-2, the V gene TRBV30; maybe TRBD1 (6 bases). Looked up from germline, CDR1 is GTSNPN and CDR2 is SVGIG (reference sequence). Trimming removed 0 bases at V and 8 bases at J, with 19 bases between. The CDR3 contains 15 residues. CDR3 bases: TGTGCCTGGAGTGTACTCGGGACACCAAGGCGGGGCTACACCTTC. As protein: CAWSVLGTPRRGYTF. Together with reference TRBV30 and TRBJ1-2, the CDR3 gives the full variable domain: SQTIHQWPATLVQPVGSPLSLECTVEGTSNPNLYWYRQAAGRGLQLLFYSVGIGQISSEVPQNLSASRPQDRQFILSSKKLLLSDSGFYLCAWSVLGTPRRGYTFGSGTRLTVV.

This chain links TRBV6-1 with TRBJ1-4; D gene unclear. Germline V gives CDR1 MNHNS, CDR2 SASEGT. This CDR3 has 15 amino acids. The V end was cut by 8 bases, the J end by 6 bases, with 19 bases between. The CDR3 DNA reads as TGTGCCAGCTCCGCGATCGGTTGGCAGGATGAAAAACTGTTTTTT. It yields the protein CASSAIGWQDEKLFF.

The CDR3 region is CASSARLAGEHGTQYF. The CDR3 nucleotides are TGTGCCAGCAGTGCCAGACTAGCGGGAGAACATGGTACGCAGTATTTT. This chain uses TRBV6-1 with TRBJ2-3, with 12 bases lining up with TRBD2. J was trimmed by 8 bases and V by 4 bases; bases with no gene match: 10. The CDR3 totals 16 residues. CDR1 and CDR2 (germline): MNHNS, SASEGT.

The V call is TRBV29-1, the J call TRBJ1-2, with 7 bases that match TRBD1. The CDR3 is 14 residues long. The V gene's germline CDR1 is SQVTM and CDR2 ANQGSEA. V was pared by 7 bases and J by 6 bases, with 14 bases of the junction left unmatched. CDR3 protein: CSALTGPGRNGYTF. In DNA form, the CDR3 reads TGCAGCGCCCTGACAGGGCCGGGACGTAATGGCTACACCTTC.

The chain employs TRBV9 and TRBJ1-5; D gene uncertain. The CDR3 length is 14 residues. CDR1 and CDR2 (germline): SGDLS, YYNGEE. The germline V and J ends were trimmed by 0 bases and 0 bases, with 4 bases remaining between them. CDR3 in amino acids: CASSVDGSNQPQHF. In DNA form, the CDR3 reads TGTGCCAGCAGCGTAGACGGTAGCAATCAGCCCCAGCATTTT.

The gene calls are TRBV28 and TRBJ1-2, with 9 bases identical to TRBD1. This CDR3 has 15 amino acids. The germline CDR1 and CDR2 sequences are MDHEN and SYDVKM. The V gene end was trimmed by 3 bases and the J gene end by 7 bases; junction bases not matched to a gene: 9. CDR3 protein: CASSLPGKDRGGYTF. The CDR3, as DNA: TGTGCCAGCAGTTTGCCCGGGAAGGACAGGGGTGGCTACACCTTC.

The rearrangement joins TRBV19 to TRBJ1-1; 7 nucleotides line up with TRBD1. The V gene end was trimmed by 3 bases and the J gene end by 4 bases; junction bases not matched to a gene: 5. CDR3 length: 14 residues. Germline V CDR1 and CDR2: LNHDA, SQIVND (reference sequence). Here the CDR3 DNA reads TGTGCCAGTAGTATTGCGGCAGGGGGCACTGAAGCTTTCTTT. This translates into CASSIAAGGTEAFF.

J is TRBJ2-7 and V is TRBV4-2; D is unclear. With 0 bases removed from V and 2 bases from J, the gap between germline ends came to 8 bases. Germline loops: CDR1 LGHNA, CDR2 YNFKEQ. The CDR3 runs to 14 residues. The CDR3 sequence is CASSQDLGTYEQYF. DNA of the CDR3: TGTGCCAGCAGCCAAGACCTGGGAACCTACGAGCAGTACTTC.

This chain connects TRBV6-5 to TRBJ1-5; D is unresolved. Trimming stripped 0 bases from V and 7 bases from J, with 7 bases between. Germline values: CDR1 MNHEY, CDR2 SVGAGI. CDR3 length equals 13 residues. The CDR3 bases are TGTGCCAGCAGTTACTCGATCACCCAGCCCCAGCATTTT. Translation gives CASSYSITQPQHF.

CDR3 nucleotides: TGTGCCAGCAGTTCCTACCTTATAAAAGAGGGCTACTCCTACGAGCAGTACTTC. Its translation: CASSSYLIKEGYSYEQYF. J is TRBJ2-7 and V is TRBV27; D is possibly TRBD2 (5 bases). CDR3 length: 18 residues. Between the trimmed V and J ends, which lost 4 bases and 0 bases, there was a span of 22 bases. From germline, CDR1 is MNHEY and CDR2 SMNVEV (reference sequence).

The genes are TRBV11-2 and TRBJ1-1; D gene uncertain. CDR3 length: 12 amino acids. Germline lookup yields CDR1 SGHAT and CDR2 FQNNGV. The V and J ends lost 4 bases and 7 bases respectively, with 10 bases between them. CDR3 in DNA: TGTGCCAGCAGCTCGAACTGGGATGAAGCTTTCTTT. Translation gives CASSSNWDEAFF.

The chain uses TRBV27 and TRBJ1-2, with D possibly matching TRBD1 (6 bases). The V end was cut by 4 bases, the J end by 2 bases, with 8 bases between. CDR3 length: 13 residues. Looked up from germline, CDR1 is MNHEY and CDR2 is SMNVEV (reference sequence). The DNA of the CDR3 is TGTGCCAGCAGTTCAACAGGGAACTATGGCTACACCTTC. It yields the protein CASSSTGNYGYTF.

Comment on this clone: One junction end does not reproduce the germline sequence, and a read error may be involved. The sample has other DNA sequences that encode this CDR3 too. The V gene is TRBV7-9, the J gene TRBJ1-1; possible D gene TRBD1, 5 bases. CDR1 and CDR2 from the germline V gene are SEHNR and FQNEAQ (reference sequence). There are 15 residues in the CDR3. CDR3 in DNA: TGCGCCAGCAGCGCAAGCGGGGACGGTAACACTGAAGCTTTCTTT. Its protein product is CASSASGDGNTEAFF. Supplemented by reference TRBV7-9 and TRBJ1-1, the full variable domain reads DTGVSQNPRHKITKRGQNVTFRCDPISEHNRLYWYRQTLGQGPEFLTYFQNEAQLEKSRLLSDRFSAERPKGSFSTLEIQRTEQGDSAMYLCASSASGDGNTEAFFGQGTRLTVV.

The chain links TRBV7-9 to TRBJ2-3; 8 bases are shared with TRBD2. Unmatched junction bases numbered 8, after V lost 6 bases and J lost 6 bases. Germline V CDR1 and CDR2: SEHNR, FQNEAQ (reference sequence). CDR3 length: 14 amino acids. The CDR3 region is CASSSGTSMDTQYF. The CDR3 nucleotides read TGTGCCAGCAGTAGCGGGACAAGCATGGATACGCAGTATTTT.

The V and J genes are TRBV6-1 and TRBJ1-1; D not certain. The CDR3 is made up of 14 amino acids. In germline, CDR1 is MNHNS, CDR2 SASEGT. Trimming stripped 1 base from V and 5 bases from J, with 11 bases between. The CDR3 region is CASSEVAVATEAFF. As DNA, the CDR3 is TGTGCCAGCAGTGAAGTCGCGGTGGCTACTGAAGCTTTCTTT.